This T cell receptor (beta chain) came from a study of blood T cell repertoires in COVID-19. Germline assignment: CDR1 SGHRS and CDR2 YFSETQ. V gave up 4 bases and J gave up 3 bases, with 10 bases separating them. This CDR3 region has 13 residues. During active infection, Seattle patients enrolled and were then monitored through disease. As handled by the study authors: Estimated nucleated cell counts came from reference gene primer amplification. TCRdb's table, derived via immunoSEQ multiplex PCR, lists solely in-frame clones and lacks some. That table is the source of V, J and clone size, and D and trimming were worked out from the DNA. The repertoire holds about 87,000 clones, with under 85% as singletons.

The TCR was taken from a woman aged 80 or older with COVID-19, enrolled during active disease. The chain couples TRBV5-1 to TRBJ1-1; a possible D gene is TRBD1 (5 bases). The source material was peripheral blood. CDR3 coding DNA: TGCGCCAGCAGCCCAGGGCTGGACACTGAAGCTTTCTTT. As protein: CASSPGLDTEAFF.